This TCR beta chain emerged from a study of neurological immune-mediated disorders. Study-wide results and caveats: Private repertoires in all groups were suggested by the finding that expanded clones across subjects shared no CDR3 amino acid sequences. While HTLV-1-associated myelopathy showed the greatest TCR clonal expansion, multiple sclerosis showed the least, falling below healthy controls.

A word on this clonotype: What it recognizes is unknown.

Germline assignment: CDR1 SGHRS and CDR2 YFSETQ. J was trimmed by 5 bases and V by 0 bases; bases with no gene match: 4. The CDR3 extends over 14 amino acids. cDNA synthesis was performed by 5'RACE with 10-nucleotide random UMIs. MiXCR, run by TCRdb on the 5' RACE reads, gives a single entry per CDR3 protein. Among 35,000 to 45,000 distinct CDR3 sequences listed, around a tenth were seen once. The chain links TRBV5-1 to TRBJ1-1; TRBD1 matches 7 bases. The TCR sequence derives from a woman in her 30s with HTLV-1-associated myelopathy (HAM/TSP). The specimen was CD4+ T cells from blood. The CDR3 nucleotides are TGCGCCAGCAGCTTGGGACAGGGAAGTACTGAAGCTTTCTTT. It is translated as CASSLGQGSTEAFF.